What follows are 20 T cell receptor beta chains derived from one specimen sequenced in a study of blood T cell repertoires in COVID-19. The repertoire was sequenced with immunoSEQ multiplex PCR; TCRdb's copy has only in-frame clones and lacks some. The table records 250,000 to 350,000 clones, approximately 91% of them present only once. The source material was peripheral blood. These receptors all come from a woman aged 55-70 years with acute or convalescent COVID-19.

This clone was seen only once. This chain joins TRBV4-3 and TRBJ1-1; D not certain. In germline, CDR1 is LGHNA, CDR2 YSLEER. Trimming removed 0 bases at V and 1 base at J, with 9 bases between. The CDR3 is 15 amino acids. The CDR3 loop reads CASSQEIQKNTEAFF. Written as DNA, the CDR3 is TGCGCCAGCAGCCAAGAGATACAGAAGAACACTGAAGCTTTCTTT.

The rearrangement joins TRBV11-3 to TRBJ2-2, with D perhaps matching TRBD1 (8 bases). V lost 5 bases and J lost 2, with 18 bases in between. Per the germline V gene, CDR1 is SGHNT and CDR2 is YENEEA. The CDR3 runs to 17 residues. CDR3 nucleotide sequence: TGTGCCAGCAGCCCTAGGACAGGGAGGGTAAACACCGGGGAGCTGTTTTTT. Its translation: CASSPRTGRVNTGELFF.

The chain joins TRBV5-1 to TRBJ2-1; 12 bases are a match to TRBD2. V trimming: 3 bases; J trimming: 0 bases; junction bases outside the gene matches: 10. Germline-derived CDR1 and CDR2 are SGHRS and YFSETQ. This CDR3 region has 19 residues. CDR3 sequence reads: CASSSPGLAGPSSYNEQFF. DNA for the CDR3: TGCGCCAGCAGCTCACCGGGACTAGCGGGTCCAAGCTCCTACAATGAGCAGTTCTTC.

The gene calls are TRBV29-1 and TRBJ1-2; a weak D match, TRBD1 (5 bases). Germline V lookup: CDR1 SQVTM, CDR2 ANQGSEA. The ends were cut back, 5 bases at V and 2 bases at J, with 15 bases in the middle. This CDR3 contains 14 residues. In DNA form, the CDR3 reads TGCAGCGTTCCCGGGGCGGGGTGGAACTATGGCTACACCTTC. It translates to CSVPGAGWNYGYTF. The full variable domain, completed using reference TRBV29-1 and TRBJ1-2, is SAVISQKPSRDICQRGTSLTIQCQVDSQVTMMFWYRQQPGQSLTLIATANQGSEATYESGFVIDKFPISRPNLTFSTLTVSNMSPEDSSIYLCSVPGAGWNYGYTFGSGTRLTVV.

V is TRBV5-4 and J is TRBJ2-7; 7 nucleotides line up with TRBD2. V gave up 2 bases and J gave up 7 bases; unmatched junction bases: 6. This CDR3 comprises 13 residues. Germline V gene sequence: CDR1 SGHNT, CDR2 YYREEE (reference sequence). Written as DNA, the CDR3 is TGTGCCAGCAGCTTCGGGACTATTAGGGAGCAGTACTTC. Protein: CASSFGTIREQYF.

This clone appeared a few times. This rearrangement joins TRBV4-1 to TRBJ1-3, with 7 positions matching TRBD1. V was clipped by 3 bases and J by 3 bases; unmatched bases: 8. The germline CDR1 and CDR2 sequences are MGHRA and YSYEKL. The CDR3 is 16 amino acids. This CDR3 is CASSHLTGAGGNTIYF. CDR3 coding DNA: TGCGCCAGCAGCCACCTTACAGGGGCGGGTGGAAACACCATATATTTT.

V and J are TRBV5-6 and TRBJ1-6; D is perhaps TRBD1 (6 bases). From germline, CDR1 is SGHDT and CDR2 YYEEEE. Trimming took off 2 bases at V and 4 bases at J, with 16 bases between the two ends. The CDR3 sequence is 17 residues long. The CDR3 sequence: CASSFGQFHLYNSPLHF. The CDR3 nucleotides read TGTGCCAGCAGCTTTGGACAGTTCCACCTATATAATTCACCCCTCCACTTT.

This CDR3 reads CASSSYLTGYEQYF. For the CDR3, the DNA is TGTGCCAGCAGCTCTTACCTAACAGGGTACGAGCAGTACTTC. The genes are TRBV11-1 and TRBJ2-7, with a tentative D call TRBD1 (6 bases). Trimming stripped 4 bases from V and 4 bases from J, with 14 bases between. The germline V gene has CDR1 SGHAT and CDR2 FQDESV (reference sequence). This CDR3 contains 14 residues. The whole variable domain, remainder taken from reference TRBV11-1 and TRBJ2-7, is EAEVAQSPRYKITEKSQAVAFWCDPISGHATLYWYRQILGQGPELLVQFQDESVVDDSQLPKDRFSAERLKGVDSTLKIQPAELGDSAMYLCASSSYLTGYEQYFGPGTRLTVT.

This rearrangement joins TRBV6-6 to TRBJ1-5, with 9 nucleotides matching TRBD1. The germline gives CDR1 MNHNY, CDR2 SVGAGI (reference sequence). The V and J ends lost 6 bases and 7 bases, in that order; junction bases with no gene match: 10. The CDR3 is 15 residues long. CDR3 in amino acids: CASRGRQGVGQPQHF. CDR3 nucleotides: TGTGCCAGCAGGGGTAGACAGGGGGTAGGGCAGCCCCAGCATTTT.

The chain joins TRBV9 to TRBJ2-2; D is perhaps TRBD2 (5 bases). This CDR3 spans 15 amino acids. Per the germline V gene, CDR1 is SGDLS and CDR2 is YYNGEE. V was clipped by 0 bases and J by 4 bases, with 10 bases between them. The CDR3 bases are TGTGCCAGCAGCGTAGAGTCCCGGGGCACCGGGGAGCTGTTTTTT. Translated, it gives CASSVESRGTGELFF.

The chain carries TRBV3-1 (or the pseudogene TRBV3-2) and TRBJ1-4; D is possibly TRBD1 (5 bases). Looked up from germline, CDR1 is LGHDT and CDR2 is YNNKEL (reference sequence). Trimming left V 3 bases short and J 9 bases short, with 17 bases between. The CDR3 is 15 residues long. The CDR3 loop reads CASSHARDASKKLFF. The CDR3 DNA is TGTGCCAGCAGCCATGCCAGGGATGCCTCGAAAAAACTGTTTTTT.

The rearrangement joins TRBV10-3 to TRBJ1-6; 8 bases line up with TRBD1. The CDR3 is 19 amino acids. Germline V gene data show CDR1 as ENHRY and CDR2 as SYGVKD. V was clipped by 0 bases and J by 9 bases; unmatched bases: 16. The CDR3 loop is CAISESTERGDRGFSPLHF. The CDR3 DNA follows: TGTGCCATCAGTGAGTCGACTGAGCGTGGCGACAGGGGCTTTTCACCCCTCCACTTT.

The chain is built from TRBV19 and TRBJ2-3, with 7 bases aligning to TRBD1. Unmatched junction bases numbered 6, after V lost 5 bases and J lost 1 base. The CDR3 contains 15 residues. Germline CDR1 and CDR2: LNHDA and SQIVND (reference sequence). This CDR3 reads CASSFGQARTDTQYF. The CDR3, as DNA: TGTGCCAGTAGTTTTGGACAGGCCCGCACAGATACGCAGTATTTT.

The chain recombines TRBV2 with TRBJ2-7, with D possibly matching TRBD2 (5 bases). Germline V lookup: CDR1 SNHLY, CDR2 FYNNEI. Trimming removed 2 bases at V and 6 bases at J, with 14 bases between. The CDR3 runs 14 residues. In nucleotides, the CDR3 is TGTGCCAGCAGTGAATGGGAGCCGGACCGCGAGCAGTACTTC. Protein sequence: CASSEWEPDREQYF.

This clone has only a few counts. The chain is built from TRBV7-9 and TRBJ1-2; a possible D gene is TRBD1 (6 bases). The V gene lost 6 bases and the J gene lost 2 bases, with 22 bases spanning the gap. The CDR3 consists of 17 residues. Germline loops: CDR1 SEHNR, CDR2 FQNEAQ (reference sequence). The chain's CDR3 is CASSLPGTPKGNYGYTF. The CDR3 DNA reads TGTGCCAGCAGTCTCCCCGGGACACCGAAGGGAAACTATGGCTACACCTTC.

The V gene is TRBV5-4, the J gene TRBJ1-2; the match to TRBD1 covers 7 bases. CDR1 is SGHNT, CDR2 YYREEE, per germline (reference sequence). This CDR3 spans 16 amino acids. V lost 2 bases, J lost 8 bases, and 15 bases stayed unmatched. The CDR3 coding sequence is TGTGCCAGCAGCTTACCCGCCAGACAGGGAAGTAGAGGCTACACCTTC. Its protein product is CASSLPARQGSRGYTF.

This rearrangement joins TRBV28 to TRBJ2-3; a possible D gene is TRBD1 (6 bases). The germline gives CDR1 MDHEN, CDR2 SYDVKM. The CDR3 covers 15 residues. V was cut by 7 bases and J by 2 bases, with 16 bases left in between. CDR3 amino acids: CASMGAIKPTDTQYF. For the CDR3, the DNA is TGTGCCAGCATGGGGGCCATAAAGCCCACAGATACGCAGTATTTT.

The chain uses TRBV6-5 and TRBJ2-1; 7 bases map to TRBD1. Germline V lookup: CDR1 MNHEY, CDR2 SVGAGI. The CDR3 covers 15 residues. The trim removed 4 bases at V and 7 bases at J, leaving 10 bases unmatched. The CDR3 spells CASSLTGDTRNEQFF. The CDR3 DNA sequence: TGTGCCAGCAGTTTAACAGGGGACACTCGAAATGAGCAGTTCTTC.

This chain links TRBV12-3 or TRBV12-4 with TRBJ1-6, with D uncertain. CDR3 length: 13 amino acids. Trimming left V 2 bases short and J 7 bases short, with 6 bases between. Written as DNA, the CDR3 is TGTGCCAGCAGTTTACAAGAGAATTCACCCCTCCACTTT. Translating it yields CASSLQENSPLHF.

This clone has just one count. The chain employs TRBV10-3 and TRBJ2-1, with D possibly matching TRBD2 (5 bases). Germline V gene lookup returns CDR1 ENHRY and CDR2 SYGVKD. Trimming stripped 3 bases from V and 8 bases from J, with 11 bases between. The CDR3 covers 13 residues. The CDR3 loop is CAISERGEDEQFF. The CDR3 DNA reads TGTGCCATCAGTGAACGGGGTGAAGATGAGCAGTTCTTC.